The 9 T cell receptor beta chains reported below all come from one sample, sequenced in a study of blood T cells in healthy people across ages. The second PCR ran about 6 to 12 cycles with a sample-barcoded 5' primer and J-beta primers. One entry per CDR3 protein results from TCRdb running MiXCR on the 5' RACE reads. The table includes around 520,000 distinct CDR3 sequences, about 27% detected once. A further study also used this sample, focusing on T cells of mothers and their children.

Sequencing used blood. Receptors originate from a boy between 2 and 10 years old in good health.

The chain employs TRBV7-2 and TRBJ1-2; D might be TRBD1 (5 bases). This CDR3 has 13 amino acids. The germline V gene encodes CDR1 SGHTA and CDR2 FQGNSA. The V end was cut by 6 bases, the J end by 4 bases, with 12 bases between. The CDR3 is CASRPGTAYGYTF. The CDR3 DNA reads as TGTGCCAGCAGGCCTGGGACCGCCTATGGCTACACCTTC.

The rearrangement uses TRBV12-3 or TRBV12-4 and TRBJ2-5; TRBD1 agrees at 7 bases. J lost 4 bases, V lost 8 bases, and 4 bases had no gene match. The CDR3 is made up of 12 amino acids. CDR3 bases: TGTGCCAGCGGGACAGCTAGAGAGACCCAGTACTTC. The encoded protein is CASGTARETQYF.

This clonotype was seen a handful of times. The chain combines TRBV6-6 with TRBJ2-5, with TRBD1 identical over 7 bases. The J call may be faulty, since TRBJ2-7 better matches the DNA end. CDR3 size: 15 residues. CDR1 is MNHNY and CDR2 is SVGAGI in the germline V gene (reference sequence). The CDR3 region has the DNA TGTGCCAGCAGTTACCCCCGGACAGGCAAGTACGAGCAGTACTTC. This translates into CASSYPRTGKYEQYF.

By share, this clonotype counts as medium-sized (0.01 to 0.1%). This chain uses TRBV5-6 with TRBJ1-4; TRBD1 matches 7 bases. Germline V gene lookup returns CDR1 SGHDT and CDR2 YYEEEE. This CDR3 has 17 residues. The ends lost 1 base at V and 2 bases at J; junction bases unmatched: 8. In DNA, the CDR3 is TGTGCCAGCAGCTTGCCGACAGGGAGGTTCACTAATGAAAAACTGTTTTTT. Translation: CASSLPTGRFTNEKLFF.

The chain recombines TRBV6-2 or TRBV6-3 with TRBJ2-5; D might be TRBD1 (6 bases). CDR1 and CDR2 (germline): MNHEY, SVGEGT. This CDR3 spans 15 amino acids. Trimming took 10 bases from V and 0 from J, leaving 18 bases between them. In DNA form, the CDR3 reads TGTGCCAACCGTCCACAGGGAACTAACCAAGAGACCCAGTACTTC. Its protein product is CANRPQGTNQETQYF.

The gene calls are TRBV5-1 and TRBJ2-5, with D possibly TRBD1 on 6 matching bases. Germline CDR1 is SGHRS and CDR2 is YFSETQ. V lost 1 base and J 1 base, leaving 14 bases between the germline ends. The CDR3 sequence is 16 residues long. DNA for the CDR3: TGCGCCAGCAGCTTGTTTACACAGGGATTCCAAGAGACCCAGTACTTC. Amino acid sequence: CASSLFTQGFQETQYF.

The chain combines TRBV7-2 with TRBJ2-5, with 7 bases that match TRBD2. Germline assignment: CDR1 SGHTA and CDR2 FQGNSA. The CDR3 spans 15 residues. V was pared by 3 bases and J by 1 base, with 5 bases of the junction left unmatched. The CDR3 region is CASSFVRGFQETQYF. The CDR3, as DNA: TGTGCCAGCAGCTTCGTGCGGGGGTTCCAAGAGACCCAGTACTTC. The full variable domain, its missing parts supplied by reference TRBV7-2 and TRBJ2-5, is GAGVSQSPSNKVTEKGKDVELRCDPISGHTALYWYRQSLGQGLEFLIYFQGNSAPDKSGLPSDRFSAERTGGSVSTLTIQRTQQEDSAVYLCASSFVRGFQETQYFGPGTRLLVL.

CDR3 nucleotides: TGCGCCAGCAGCCAAGAGCTTTCCGGGGCCAACGTCCTGACTTTC. Amino acids: CASSQELSGANVLTF. V usage is TRBV4-3 and J usage is TRBJ2-6; D is unclear. V lost 0 bases to trimming and J lost 4 bases, with 7 bases between them. CDR3 size: 15 residues. The V gene's germline CDR1 is LGHNA and CDR2 YSLEER.

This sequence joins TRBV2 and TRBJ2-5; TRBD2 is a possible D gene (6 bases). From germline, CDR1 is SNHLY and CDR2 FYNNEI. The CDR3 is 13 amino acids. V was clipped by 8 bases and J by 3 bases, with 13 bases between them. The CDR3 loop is CASVRDSKETQYF. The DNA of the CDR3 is TGTGCCAGCGTCCGGGACTCTAAAGAGACCCAGTACTTC.